This T cell receptor (beta chain) was sequenced during a study of control samples from healthy donors and cancer patients. The protocol was immunoSEQ multiplex PCR, while the TCRdb copy is restricted to in-frame clones and leaves out a portion. The table has over 150,000 clones, roughly 92% seen once. CDR1 and CDR2 (germline): MRHNA, SNTAGT. This CDR3 comprises 15 residues. V lost 0 bases to trimming and J lost 3 bases; unmatched junction nucleotides: 2. The receptor comes from a woman aged 18-29 years in good health. The chain couples TRBV6-4 to TRBJ2-1; 7 bases fit TRBD2. Sample: blood. The CDR3 sequence is CASSDSGGDYNEQFF. CDR3 bases: TGTGCCAGCAGTGACTCTGGGGGGGACTACAATGAGCAGTTCTTC.